This T cell receptor (beta chain) was recovered during a study of blood T cell repertoires in COVID-19. Study as a whole: Samples taken during acute and convalescent COVID-19 were collected in the United States, Italy and Spain. Sources were T cells, B-cell-depleted T cells, or PBMCs; the material itself was cDNA or gDNA.

Seattle-derived patients entered the study during active infection and were followed longitudinally. Original processing notes: For nucleated cells, counts were estimated from reference gene primer amplification. Repertoires were generated with immunoSEQ multiplex PCR, while TCRdb's copy carries only in-frame clones and drops some. The DNA gave D and trimming, while V, J and clone size come from that table. In the table there are roughly 350,000 clones, roughly 86% of which are singletons. This clone was counted only a few times. The CDR3 runs 14 residues. Trimming stripped 6 bases from V and 6 bases from J, with 16 bases between. Germline assignment: CDR1 KGHDR and CDR2 SFDVKD.

This clonotype was obtained from a woman between 65 and 79 years old with COVID-19, enrolled during active disease. This chain joins TRBV24-1 and TRBJ1-2; no firm D call. Sequenced sample: peripheral blood. The DNA for the CDR3 is TGTGCCACCAGTCAAAGAGGGAAAAGTAATGGCTACACCTTC. Translated, it gives CATSQRGKSNGYTF.